Below are 17 T cell receptor beta chains sequenced from a single sample in a study of Tregs in tolerant kidney transplant recipients. Generated by immunoSEQ multiplex PCR, the TCRdb table keeps only in-frame clones and is missing some. This table has 50,000 to 65,000 clones, approximately 87% appearing once. Related graft donors supplied nonmyeloablative bone marrow transplants, and mixed chimerism was transient. The sample was CD4+ T cells from blood (PBMCs), taken 6 months after the transplant. The receptors shown here come from a human patient who received a combined kidney and bone marrow transplant. Some T cells may have originated in the graft donor.

This clone was seen a few times. The gene calls are TRBV4-2 and TRBJ2-2, with D unclear. This CDR3 contains 15 residues. The V gene's germline CDR1 is LGHNA and CDR2 YNFKEQ. V lost 4 bases and J 0 bases, leaving 9 bases between the germline ends. This CDR3 is CASSPEYSNTGELFF. The CDR3 DNA reads as TGTGCCAGCAGCCCCGAGTATTCGAACACCGGGGAGCTGTTTTTT.

The chain links TRBV29-1 to TRBJ2-3; possibly TRBD2 for D (5 bases). The V gene's germline CDR1 is SQVTM and CDR2 ANQGSEA. V shed 6 bases and J shed 8 bases, with 15 bases lying between them. The CDR3 has 12 amino acids. In nucleotides, the CDR3 is TGCAGCGTAGTCCCCGGGGAAGGTACGCAGTATTTT. Protein product: CSVVPGEGTQYF.

V usage is TRBV6-1 and J usage is TRBJ1-1; a possible D gene is TRBD1 (5 bases). The CDR3 is 14 residues long. V was shortened by 5 bases and J by 6 bases, with 16 bases between the two germline ends. Germline lookup yields CDR1 MNHNS and CDR2 SASEGT. The CDR3 DNA sequence: TGTGCCAGCAGTACACTCACAGGCGGCGCTGAAGCTTTCTTT. Translated: CASSTLTGGAEAFF.

The chain joins TRBV7-8 to TRBJ2-5; 9 nucleotides match TRBD1. Germline CDR1 reads SGHVS; CDR2 reads FQNEAQ. The CDR3 is 15 residues long. The ends lost 2 bases at V and 4 bases at J; junction bases unmatched: 5. CDR3: CASSLRQGVRETQYF. The DNA for the CDR3 is TGTGCCAGCAGCTTACGACAGGGGGTTAGAGAGACCCAGTACTTC.

The sample holds one count of this clone. The gene calls are TRBV7-2 and TRBJ2-7; 8 bases are a match to TRBD2. The CDR3 is made up of 16 amino acids. V shed 0 bases and J 6 bases; nucleotides not matched to a gene: 10. Germline V gene lookup returns CDR1 SGHTA and CDR2 FQGNSA. Here the CDR3 DNA reads TGTGCCAGCAGCTTAGCCGGGACTAGTTCAAGACGCGAGCAGTACTTC. Its protein is CASSLAGTSSRREQYF.

The chain is built from TRBV19 and TRBJ2-7, with 12 bases fitting TRBD2. Germline V lookup: CDR1 LNHDA, CDR2 SQIVND (reference sequence). The CDR3 length is 19 residues. Trimming took 3 bases from V and 7 from J; bases not matched to a gene: 19. CDR3 DNA: TGTGCCAGTAGTATGTCCGGTCTAGCGGGAGGGCTCCTAACCCTGGAGCAGTACTTC. Translated: CASSMSGLAGGLLTLEQYF.

By proportion, this clone is medium-sized. The rearrangement uses TRBV29-1 and TRBJ2-2, with a tentative D call TRBD1 (6 bases). CDR3 size: 15 residues. CDR1 and CDR2 (germline): SQVTM, ANQGSEA. With 4 bases removed from V and 2 bases from J, the gap between germline ends came to 14 bases. The CDR3 loop is CSVVDGTINTGELFF. CDR3 sequence (DNA): TGCAGCGTTGTTGACGGGACAATCAACACCGGGGAGCTGTTTTTT.

This rearrangement joins TRBV6-1 to TRBJ1-2; the D gene is possibly TRBD1 (6 bases). With 7 bases removed from V and 4 bases from J, the gap between germline ends came to 13 bases. CDR1 and CDR2 (germline): MNHNS, SASEGT. There are 13 residues in the CDR3. The CDR3 spells CASKTPDSYGYTF. CDR3 bases: TGTGCCAGCAAAACCCCGGACAGCTATGGCTACACCTTC.

The chain links TRBV25-1 to TRBJ2-7, with 7 bases fitting TRBD2. The DNA end is more similar to TRBJ2-1, so the J call may be wrong. The CDR3 is made up of 16 amino acids. CDR1 is MGHDK and CDR2 is SYGVNS in the germline V gene. CDR3 loop: CASSEYAGEAYNEQFF. CDR3 in DNA: TGTGCCAGCAGTGAATACGCGGGGGAAGCCTACAATGAGCAGTTCTTC.

This chain joins TRBV30 and TRBJ1-1, with D maybe TRBD1 (6 bases). The V gene's germline CDR1 is GTSNPN and CDR2 SVGIG (reference sequence). This CDR3 has 13 residues. V was trimmed by 4 bases and J by 1 base, leaving 10 bases between them. DNA of the CDR3: TGTGCCTGGAAGAAGGACAGGAACACTGAAGCTTTCTTT. Its translation is CAWKKDRNTEAFF.

The CDR3 nucleotides read TGCGCCAGCAGCTTGTGGACTGCGGGACCAACTCCCTACGAGCAGTACTTC. It specifies CASSLWTAGPTPYEQYF. The chain links TRBV5-1 to TRBJ2-5, with D perhaps matching TRBD2 (6 bases). Gene TRBJ2-7 matches the end of the DNA better, so the J call may be wrong. Germline V gene data show CDR1 as SGHRS and CDR2 as YFSETQ. This CDR3 spans 17 amino acids.

About this clone itself: The junction does not match germline at one end; this may be a read error. J is TRBJ2-3 and V is TRBV4-1, with TRBD2 matching over 11 bases. Germline V lookup: CDR1 MGHRA, CDR2 YSYEKL. The CDR3 extends over 14 amino acids. CDR3 loop: CASSQAFTSGSVRF. The CDR3 coding sequence is TGCGCCAGCAGCCAAGCGTTTACTAGCGGGAGTGTGAGGTTT.

V is TRBV9 and J is TRBJ2-3; D is unresolved. The CDR3 sequence is 13 residues long. Germline assignment: CDR1 SGDLS and CDR2 YYNGEE. V was shortened by 1 base and J by 4 bases, with 7 bases between the two germline ends. The CDR3 loop reads CASSVIQSDTQYF. The CDR3 DNA follows: TGTGCCAGCAGCGTAATACAGTCAGATACGCAGTATTTT.

The V gene is TRBV7-2, the J gene TRBJ1-4; D uncertain. CDR1 is SGHTA and CDR2 is FQGNSA in the germline V gene. The CDR3 contains 15 residues. The V end was cut by 4 bases, the J end by 0 bases, with 9 bases between. The CDR3 coding sequence is TGTGCCAGCAGCTCAAGACGGGCAACTAATGAAAAACTGTTTTTT. This encodes CASSSRRATNEKLFF.

The chain has TRBV5-4 and TRBJ1-1, with D tentatively TRBD1 (5 bases). In germline, CDR1 is SGHNT, CDR2 YYREEE (reference sequence). The CDR3 covers 12 residues. Trimming cost V 1 base and J 7 bases, with 8 bases left between them. In nucleotides, the CDR3 is TGTGCCAGCAGCTTGAAAGGGGTTGAAGCTTTCTTT. Translating gives CASSLKGVEAFF.

V and J are TRBV7-8 and TRBJ1-6; D gene uncertain. Trimming left V 0 bases short and J 9 bases short, with 9 bases between. The CDR3 extends over 14 amino acids. Germline assignment: CDR1 SGHVS and CDR2 FQNEAQ. CDR3 in amino acids: CASSLAKAASPLHF. The CDR3 DNA is TGTGCCAGCAGCTTAGCGAAGGCGGCTTCACCCCTCCACTTT. The whole variable domain, filled in from reference TRBV7-8 and TRBJ1-6, reads GAGVSQSPRYKVAKRGQDVALRCDPISGHVSLFWYQQALGQGPEFLTYFQNEAQLDKSGLPSDRFFAERPEGSVSTLKIQRTQQEDSAVYLCASSLAKAASPLHFGNGTRLTVT.

CDR3 sequence reads: CASSMTASYNEQFF. CDR3 bases: TGTGCCAGCAGCATGACTGCCTCCTACAATGAGCAGTTCTTC. V and J are TRBV7-9 and TRBJ2-1; D unclear. V dropped 5 bases and J dropped 0 bases, with 8 bases sitting between them. This CDR3 comprises 14 residues. The germline V gene has CDR1 SEHNR and CDR2 FQNEAQ (reference sequence).